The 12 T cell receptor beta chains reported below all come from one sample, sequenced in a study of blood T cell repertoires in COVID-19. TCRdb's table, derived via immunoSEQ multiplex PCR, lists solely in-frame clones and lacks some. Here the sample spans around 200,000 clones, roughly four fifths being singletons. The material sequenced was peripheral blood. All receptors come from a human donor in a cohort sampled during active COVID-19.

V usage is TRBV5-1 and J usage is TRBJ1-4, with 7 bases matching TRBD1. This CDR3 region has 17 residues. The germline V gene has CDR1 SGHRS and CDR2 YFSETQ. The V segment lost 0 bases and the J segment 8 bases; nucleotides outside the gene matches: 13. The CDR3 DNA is TGCGCCAGCAGCTTGGGTGACTGGGGCCGAGGGGGCGAAAAACTGTTTTTT. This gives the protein CASSLGDWGRGGEKLFF.

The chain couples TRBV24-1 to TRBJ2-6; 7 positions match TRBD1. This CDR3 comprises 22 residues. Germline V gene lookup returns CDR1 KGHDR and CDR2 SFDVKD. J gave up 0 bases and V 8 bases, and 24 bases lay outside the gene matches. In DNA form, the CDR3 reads TGTGCCACCATCCACCCAATAGGACAAGGGGGCTCCTCAAGCTCTGGGGCCAACGTCCTGACTTTC. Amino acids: CATIHPIGQGGSSSSGANVLTF.

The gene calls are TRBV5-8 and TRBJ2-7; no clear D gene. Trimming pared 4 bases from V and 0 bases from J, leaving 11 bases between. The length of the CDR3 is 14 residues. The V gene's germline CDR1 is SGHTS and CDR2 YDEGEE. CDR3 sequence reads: CASSPQVSSYEQYF. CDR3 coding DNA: TGTGCCAGCAGCCCCCAGGTGAGCTCCTACGAGCAGTACTTC. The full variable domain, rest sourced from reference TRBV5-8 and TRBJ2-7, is EAGVTQSPTHLIKTRGQQATLRCSPISGHTSVYWYQQALGLGLQFLLWYDEGEERNRGNFPPRFSGRQFPNYSSELNVNALELEDSALYLCASSPQVSSYEQYFGPGTRLTVT.

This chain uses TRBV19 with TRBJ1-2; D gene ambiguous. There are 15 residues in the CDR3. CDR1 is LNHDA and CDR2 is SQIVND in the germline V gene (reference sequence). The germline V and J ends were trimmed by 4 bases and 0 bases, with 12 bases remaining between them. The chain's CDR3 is CASSTRQMTNYGYTF. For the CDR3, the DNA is TGTGCCAGTAGTACCCGACAAATGACTAACTATGGCTACACCTTC. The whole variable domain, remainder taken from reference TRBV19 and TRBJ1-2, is DGGITQSPKYLFRKEGQNVTLSCEQNLNHDAMYWYRQDPGQGLRLIYYSQIVNDFQKGDIAEGYSVSREKKESFPLTVTSAQKNPTAFYLCASSTRQMTNYGYTFGSGTRLTVV.

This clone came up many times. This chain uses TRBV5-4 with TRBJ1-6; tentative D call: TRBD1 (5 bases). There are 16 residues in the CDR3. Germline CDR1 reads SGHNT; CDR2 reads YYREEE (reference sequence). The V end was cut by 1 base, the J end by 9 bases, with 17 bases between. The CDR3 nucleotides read TGTGCCAGCAGCTTGTCACTAAGTGGCGGGACTTCACCCCTCCACTTT. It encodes CASSLSLSGGTSPLHF. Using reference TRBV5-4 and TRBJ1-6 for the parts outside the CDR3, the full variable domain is ETGVTQSPTHLIKTRGQQVTLRCSSQSGHNTVSWYQQALGQGPQFIFQYYREEENGRGNFPPRFSGLQFPNYSSELNVNALELDDSALYLCASSLSLSGGTSPLHFGNGTRLTVT.

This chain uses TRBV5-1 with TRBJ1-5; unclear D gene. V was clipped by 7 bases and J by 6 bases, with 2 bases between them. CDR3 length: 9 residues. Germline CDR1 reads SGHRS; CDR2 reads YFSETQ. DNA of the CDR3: TGCGCCAGCCGTCAGCCCCAGCATTTT. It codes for CASRQPQHF.

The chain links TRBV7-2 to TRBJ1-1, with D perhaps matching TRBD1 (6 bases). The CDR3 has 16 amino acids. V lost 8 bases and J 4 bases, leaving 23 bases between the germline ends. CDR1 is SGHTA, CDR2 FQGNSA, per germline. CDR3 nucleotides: TGTGCCAGCTATCGGGGGGCTGAGGTACAAGGCACTGAAGCTTTCTTT. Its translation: CASYRGAEVQGTEAFF.

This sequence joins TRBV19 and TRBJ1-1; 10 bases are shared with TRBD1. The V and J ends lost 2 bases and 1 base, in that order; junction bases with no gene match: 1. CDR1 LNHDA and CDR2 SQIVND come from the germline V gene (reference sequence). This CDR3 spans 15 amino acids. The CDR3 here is CASSIRTGGNTEAFF. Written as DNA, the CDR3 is TGTGCCAGTAGTATACGGACAGGGGGGAACACTGAAGCTTTCTTT.

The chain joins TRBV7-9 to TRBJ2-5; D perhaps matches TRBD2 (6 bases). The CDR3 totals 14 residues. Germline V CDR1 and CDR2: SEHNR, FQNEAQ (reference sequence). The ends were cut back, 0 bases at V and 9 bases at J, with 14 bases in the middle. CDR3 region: CASSLAAAGGAQYF. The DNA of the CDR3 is TGTGCCAGCAGCTTAGCCGCCGCTGGAGGGGCCCAGTACTTC.

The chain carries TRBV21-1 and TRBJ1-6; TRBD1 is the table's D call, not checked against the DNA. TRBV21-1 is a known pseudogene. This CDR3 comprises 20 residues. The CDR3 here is CASSKTGTGLSSSYNSPLHF. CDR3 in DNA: TGTGCCAGCAGCAAGACCGGGACAGGGCTCAGTAGCTCCTATAATTCACCCCTCCACTTT.

CDR3 DNA: TGTGCCAGCAGTTACTCTGCCGGGAACACTGAAGCTTTCTTT. Residues: CASSYSAGNTEAFF. The genes are TRBV6-6 and TRBJ1-1; no reliable D call. The germline V and J ends were trimmed by 0 bases and 1 base, with 6 bases remaining between them. This CDR3 spans 14 amino acids. Germline CDR1 MNHNY, CDR2 SVGAGI (reference sequence).

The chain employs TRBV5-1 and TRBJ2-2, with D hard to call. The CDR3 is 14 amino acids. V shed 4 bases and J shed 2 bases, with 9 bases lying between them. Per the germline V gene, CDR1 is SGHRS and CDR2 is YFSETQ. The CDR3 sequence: CASSLRPNTGELFF. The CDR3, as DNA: TGCGCCAGCAGCCTGAGGCCCAACACCGGGGAGCTGTTTTTT.